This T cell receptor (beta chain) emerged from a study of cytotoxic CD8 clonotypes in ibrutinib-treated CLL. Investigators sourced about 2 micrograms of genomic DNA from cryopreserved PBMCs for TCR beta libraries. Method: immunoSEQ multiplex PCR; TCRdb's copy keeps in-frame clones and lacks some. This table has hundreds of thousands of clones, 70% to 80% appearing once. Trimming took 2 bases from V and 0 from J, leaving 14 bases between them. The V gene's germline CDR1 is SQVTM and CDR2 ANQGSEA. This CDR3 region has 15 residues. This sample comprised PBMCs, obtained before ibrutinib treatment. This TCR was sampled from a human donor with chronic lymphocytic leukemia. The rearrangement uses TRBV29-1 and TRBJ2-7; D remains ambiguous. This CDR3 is CSVELDQPYSYEQYF. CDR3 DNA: TGCAGCGTTGAACTAGATCAGCCTTACTCCTACGAGCAGTACTTC.